These 27 T cell receptor beta chains share one sample of origin, sequenced in a study of cytomegalovirus exposure and HLA in healthy donors. PCR employed 60 Vbeta and 13 Jbeta primers. Sequenced by immunoSEQ multiplex PCR; TCRdb stores in-frame clones only, minus some. This sample's table reports 70,000 or so clones. The sample was PBMCs. These receptors all stem from a female donor in good health and CMV-seropositive.

V is TRBV18 and J is TRBJ2-7, with TRBD2 identical over 10 bases. The CDR3 sequence is 15 residues long. Looked up from germline, CDR1 is KGHSH and CDR2 is LQKENI. Trimming took 3 bases from V and 2 from J; bases not matched to a gene: 4. The CDR3: CASSPPSGSAYEQYF. In DNA, the CDR3 is TGTGCCAGCTCACCTCCTAGCGGGAGCGCCTACGAGCAGTACTTC.

J is TRBJ1-1 and V is TRBV10-3, with D perhaps TRBD1 (5 bases). The CDR3 consists of 15 residues. V was shortened by 0 bases and J by 5 bases, with 13 bases between the two germline ends. The germline V gene has CDR1 ENHRY and CDR2 SYGVKD. CDR3 DNA sequence: TGTGCCATCAGTGAGTCGGTCGGGGGTCGTACTGAAGCTTTCTTT. This translates into CAISESVGGRTEAFF.

The V gene is TRBV5-1, the J gene TRBJ1-6; TRBD1 aligns across 8 bases. CDR1 and CDR2 from the germline V gene are SGHRS and YFSETQ. V lost 0 bases, J lost 10 bases, and 6 bases stayed unmatched. The CDR3 is made up of 15 amino acids. CDR3 amino acids: CASSLAGTGLSPLHF. Written as DNA, the CDR3 is TGCGCCAGCAGCTTGGCCGGGACAGGTTTATCACCCCTCCACTTT. Combining the CDR3 with reference TRBV5-1 and TRBJ1-6 gives the whole variable domain KAGVTQTPRYLIKTRGQQVTLSCSPISGHRSVSWYQQTPGQGLQFLFEYFSETQRNKGNFPGRFSGRQFSNSRSEMNVSTLELGDSALYLCASSLAGTGLSPLHFGNGTRLTVT.

The genes are TRBV6-5 and TRBJ1-1; TRBD1 matches 8 bases. Trimming at V came to 6 bases and at J to 11 bases, leaving 11 bases not matched to a gene. The germline CDR1 and CDR2 sequences are MNHEY and SVGAGI. CDR3 length: 13 residues. The CDR3 DNA sequence: TGTGCCAGCAGGTTAGGGCAGGGGGCGAGGGCTTTCTTT. It translates to CASRLGQGARAFF.

The chain carries TRBV29-1 and TRBJ1-1; a possible D gene is TRBD1 (6 bases). CDR1 is SQVTM and CDR2 is ANQGSEA in the germline V gene. The CDR3 sequence is 13 residues long. Trimming took off 3 bases at V and 0 bases at J, with 8 bases between the two ends. In DNA form, the CDR3 reads TGCAGCGTTGAGAGGGACATGAACACTGAAGCTTTCTTT. Residues: CSVERDMNTEAFF.

The chain recombines TRBV2 with TRBJ1-1, with D possibly being TRBD1 (6 bases). Looked up from germline, CDR1 is SNHLY and CDR2 is FYNNEI. The CDR3 covers 12 residues. V gave up 6 bases and J gave up 1 base, with 6 bases separating them. The CDR3 DNA follows: TGTGCCAGCAGAGGGGGGAACACTGAAGCTTTCTTT. Amino acid sequence: CASRGGNTEAFF.

V and J are TRBV7-6 and TRBJ2-7; weak D call: TRBD1 (5 bases). The CDR3 has 14 amino acids. The germline gives CDR1 SGHVS, CDR2 FNYEAQ. The V and J ends lost 1 base and 6 bases respectively, with 13 bases between them. The CDR3, as DNA: TGTGCCAGCAGCTTAGGGGGCAGCGTGGGCGAGCAGTACTTC. Its protein product is CASSLGGSVGEQYF. Complete variable domain (other parts from reference TRBV7-6 and TRBJ2-7): GAGVSQSPRYKVTKRGQDVALRCDPISGHVSLYWYRQALGQGPEFLTYFNYEAQQDKSGLPNDRFSAERPEGSISTLTIQRTEQRDSAMYRCASSLGGSVGEQYFGPGTRLTVT.

The CDR3 nucleotides are TGTGCCAGCAGCTTAGGGCCACAGAAATTTAGCACAGATACGCAGTATTTT. This encodes CASSLGPQKFSTDTQYF. The chain combines TRBV7-6 with TRBJ2-3, with D unresolved. The CDR3 is made up of 17 amino acids. The germline gives CDR1 SGHVS, CDR2 FNYEAQ. The ends were cut back, 1 base at V and 0 bases at J, with 14 bases in the middle. Full variable domain (remainder filled in from reference TRBV7-6 and TRBJ2-3): GAGVSQSPRYKVTKRGQDVALRCDPISGHVSLYWYRQALGQGPEFLTYFNYEAQQDKSGLPNDRFSAERPEGSISTLTIQRTEQRDSAMYRCASSLGPQKFSTDTQYFGPGTRLTVL.

V is TRBV9 and J is TRBJ1-3; D remains ambiguous. The CDR3 totals 13 residues. The V end was cut by 3 bases, the J end by 7 bases, with 11 bases between. Germline CDR1 reads SGDLS; CDR2 reads YYNGEE. CDR3 in amino acids: CASSASRENTIYF. CDR3 bases: TGTGCCAGCAGCGCCAGTAGGGAGAACACCATATATTTT.

Notes on this clone: The same CDR3 is also encoded by other DNA sequences in this sample. The V and J genes are TRBV30 and TRBJ1-2; no clear D gene. The CDR3 sequence is 17 residues long. The ends were cut back, 7 bases at V and 4 bases at J, with 28 bases in the middle. CDR1 is GTSNPN, CDR2 SVGIG, per germline (reference sequence). This CDR3 reads CASRLAVYPTSLYGYTF. CDR3 coding DNA: TGTGCCTCAAGATTAGCAGTCTACCCCACGTCCCTCTATGGCTACACCTTC.

The rearrangement joins TRBV5-8 to TRBJ2-1; 9 bases align to TRBD2. CDR1 SGHTS and CDR2 YDEGEE come from the germline V gene. V shed 2 bases, J shed 5 bases, and the junction held 5 bases outside the gene matches. The CDR3 is 15 residues long. The CDR3, as DNA: TGTGCCAGCAGCTTTGGTACTAGCGGGCACAATGAGCAGTTCTTC. It translates to CASSFGTSGHNEQFF.

V and J are TRBV6-4 and TRBJ2-1, with a possible D match to TRBD1 (5 bases). The CDR3 length is 12 residues. V lost 6 bases and J lost 5, with 8 bases in between. CDR1 and CDR2 (germline): MRHNA, SNTAGT. The CDR3 is CASSQGNNEQFF. The CDR3 bases are TGTGCCAGCAGCCAGGGAAACAATGAGCAGTTCTTC.

This chain uses TRBV27 with TRBJ2-2; D gene unclear. There are 13 residues in the CDR3. Germline lookup yields CDR1 MNHEY and CDR2 SMNVEV (reference sequence). Trimming stripped 3 bases from V and 5 bases from J, with 7 bases between. CDR3 nucleotide sequence: TGTGCCAGCAGTTTGACAACTACCGGGGAGCTGTTTTTT. Protein: CASSLTTTGELFF.

The chain recombines TRBV4-1 with TRBJ2-2; 11 bases are a match to TRBD2. The CDR3 sequence is 15 residues long. Losses at the gene ends were 1 base for V and 6 bases for J; bases not matched to a gene: 1. The germline gives CDR1 MGHRA, CDR2 YSYEKL. CDR3 in amino acids: CASSQVSGGAGELFF. The CDR3 bases are TGCGCCAGCAGCCAAGTTAGCGGGGGGGCCGGGGAGCTGTTTTTT.

V usage is TRBV7-9 and J usage is TRBJ1-1, with D hard to call. CDR3 length equals 13 residues. Germline V lookup: CDR1 SEHNR, CDR2 FQNEAQ (reference sequence). Trimming pared 5 bases from V and 1 base from J, leaving 8 bases between. The CDR3 spells CASSQGGNTEAFF. The DNA of the CDR3 is TGTGCCAGCAGCCAAGGAGGGAACACTGAAGCTTTCTTT.

The chain employs TRBV7-2 and TRBJ2-1; 8 bases map to TRBD2. The trim removed 0 bases at V and 7 bases at J, leaving 5 bases unmatched. CDR3 size: 15 residues. Germline CDR1 is SGHTA and CDR2 is FQGNSA. The CDR3 loop reads CASSLALSGKNEQFF. CDR3 DNA: TGTGCCAGCAGCTTAGCGCTTAGCGGGAAGAATGAGCAGTTCTTC.

The chain recombines TRBV18 with TRBJ2-3; 9 bases fit TRBD1. J lost 6 bases, V lost 6 bases, and 7 bases had no gene match. From germline, CDR1 is KGHSH and CDR2 LQKENI. The CDR3 runs 14 residues. CDR3 DNA: TGTGCCAGCTCCCCGCGGGACAGGGAGGATACGCAGTATTTT. Its translation is CASSPRDREDTQYF.

This chain connects TRBV28 to TRBJ1-2; D is undetermined. V lost 4 bases to trimming and J lost 1 base, with 10 bases between them. Germline V lookup: CDR1 MDHEN, CDR2 SYDVKM. This CDR3 is 14 amino acids long. CDR3 sequence: CASSSVEFNYGYTF. CDR3 DNA sequence: TGTGCCAGCAGTTCTGTAGAGTTTAACTATGGCTACACCTTC.

This chain connects TRBV6-5 to TRBJ1-1, with 9 bases aligning to TRBD1. This CDR3 has 13 residues. Germline CDR1 MNHEY, CDR2 SVGAGI. Germline trimming cut 6 bases from V and 4 bases from J; bases unmatched to any gene: 3. CDR3 residues: CASRGTGLTEAFF. CDR3 DNA: TGTGCCAGCAGGGGGACAGGGCTCACTGAAGCTTTCTTT.

The V and J genes are TRBV4-2 and TRBJ2-7; possibly TRBD2 for D (5 bases). The CDR3 has 13 residues. Germline CDR1 and CDR2: LGHNA and YNFKEQ. Between the trimmed V and J ends, which lost 1 base and 3 bases, there was a span of 7 bases. The CDR3 protein is CASSQGGFYEQYF. For the CDR3, the DNA is TGTGCCAGCAGCCAAGGCGGGTTCTACGAGCAGTACTTC.

V gene TRBV7-2 combines with J gene TRBJ1-5; TRBD1 matches at 7 bases. The CDR3 is made up of 16 amino acids. V dropped 5 bases and J dropped 5; count of bases not matched to a gene: 12. CDR1 SGHTA and CDR2 FQGNSA come from the germline V gene. The DNA of the CDR3 is TGTGCCAGCAGCCCACGGGCCAAGGGGGCTGATCAGCCCCAGCATTTT. Translation gives CASSPRAKGADQPQHF.

The chain employs TRBV7-9 and TRBJ1-6; D perhaps matches TRBD1 (5 bases). This CDR3 has 16 amino acids. The germline gives CDR1 SEHNR, CDR2 FQNEAQ (reference sequence). Trimming shortened V by 0 bases and J by 8 bases, and 14 bases separated the two germline ends. The CDR3 region has the DNA TGTGCCAGCAGCTTAGCGTGGGGGGGAAGGTATTCACCCCTCCACTTT. Amino acids: CASSLAWGGRYSPLHF. The complete variable domain, with remaining parts taken from reference TRBV7-9 and TRBJ1-6, reads DTGVSQNPRHKITKRGQNVTFRCDPISEHNRLYWYRQTLGQGPEFLTYFQNEAQLEKSRLLSDRFSAERPKGSFSTLEIQRTEQGDSAMYLCASSLAWGGRYSPLHFGNGTRLTVT.

The chain uses TRBV19 and TRBJ1-1; weak D call: TRBD1 (6 bases). Per the germline V gene, CDR1 is LNHDA and CDR2 is SQIVND (reference sequence). The germline V and J ends were trimmed by 5 bases and 2 bases, with 12 bases remaining between them. The CDR3 is 14 residues long. CDR3 residues: CASSVTGTNTEAFF. CDR3 coding DNA: TGTGCCAGTAGTGTCACCGGGACAAACACTGAAGCTTTCTTT.

The V and J genes are TRBV6-1 and TRBJ1-5; D ambiguous. V shed 0 bases and J shed 3 bases, with 12 bases lying between them. The CDR3 is made up of 16 amino acids. Germline CDR1 and CDR2: MNHNS and SASEGT. For the CDR3, the DNA is TGTGCCAGCAGTGAAGCGCTGGGCAGACACAATCAGCCCCAGCATTTT. Protein sequence: CASSEALGRHNQPQHF.

The chain uses TRBV7-8 and TRBJ2-7; D is possibly TRBD1 (5 bases). The germline V and J ends were trimmed by 0 bases and 6 bases, with 12 bases remaining between them. Per the germline V gene, CDR1 is SGHVS and CDR2 is FQNEAQ. This CDR3 comprises 14 residues. CDR3 sequence (DNA): TGTGCCAGCAGCTTAGCGTCCAGGGTGAGCGAGCAGTACTTC. It encodes CASSLASRVSEQYF.

The chain joins TRBV29-1 to TRBJ2-1, with TRBD2 identical over 10 bases. CDR3 length: 15 amino acids. Looked up from germline, CDR1 is SQVTM and CDR2 is ANQGSEA. V lost 5 bases and J lost 5; bases outside the gene matches: 9. CDR3 amino acids: CSVRSGGLSDNEQFF. The CDR3 region has the DNA TGCAGCGTTCGTAGCGGGGGGTTATCCGACAATGAGCAGTTCTTC.

V and J are TRBV13 and TRBJ1-1; D gene unclear. V dropped 0 bases and J dropped 1 base, with 3 bases sitting between them. The CDR3 spans 13 residues. Germline V gene data show CDR1 as PRHDT and CDR2 as FYEKMQ (reference sequence). The CDR3 DNA reads TGTGCCAGCAGCTTAGGCGGGAACACTGAAGCTTTCTTT. Translation gives CASSLGGNTEAFF.